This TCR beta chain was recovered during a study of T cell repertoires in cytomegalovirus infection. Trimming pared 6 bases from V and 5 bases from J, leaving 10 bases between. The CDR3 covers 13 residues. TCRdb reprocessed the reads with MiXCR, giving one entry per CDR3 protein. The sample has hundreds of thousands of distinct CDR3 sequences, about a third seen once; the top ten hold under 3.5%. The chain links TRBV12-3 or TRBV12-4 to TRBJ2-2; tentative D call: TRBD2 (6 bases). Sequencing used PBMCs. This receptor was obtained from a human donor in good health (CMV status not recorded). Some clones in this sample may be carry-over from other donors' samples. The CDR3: CASRPRETGELFF. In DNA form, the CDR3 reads TGTGCCAGCAGGCCTCGGGAGACCGGGGAGCTGTTTTTT.